This T cell receptor (beta chain) was sequenced during a study of blood T cell repertoires in COVID-19. Study-wide background: Sources were T cells, B-cell-depleted T cells, or PBMCs; the material itself was cDNA or gDNA.

One Seattle source followed patients from active infection through their disease course. Germline loops: CDR1 SEHNR, CDR2 FQNEAQ (reference sequence). Trimming at V came to 3 bases and at J to 2 bases, leaving 8 bases not matched to a gene. The CDR3 is 16 amino acids. Authors' processing steps: Estimates of nucleated cell counts were drawn from the amplification of reference gene primers. Sequencing used immunoSEQ multiplex PCR; TCRdb keeps in-frame clones, though not all of them. D and trimming come from the DNA, and the V and J calls and clone size come from that table. The table shows a few hundred thousand clones, with 80% to 90% occurring only once.

Sequencing was carried out using peripheral blood. This sequence was found in a woman aged 50 to 65 with COVID-19, enrolled during active disease. This rearrangement joins TRBV7-9 to TRBJ2-5; 8 bases match TRBD1. CDR3 coding DNA: TGTGCCAGCAGCTTTCGTGCCAGGGGGCCGCAAGAGACCCAGTACTTC. Protein sequence: CASSFRARGPQETQYF.